These T cell receptor beta chains were read from a single sample in a study of T cells expressing NK-cell markers. TCRdb re-called the 5' RACE reads and gives one entry per CDR3 protein, without DNA. This table lists about 460,000 distinct CDR3 sequences. Sequenced: blood T cells: a sorted CD56 or NKG2C T cell subset, CD4+ or CD8+ T cells, or bulk PBMC T cells (not recorded which). Source of these receptors: a woman aged 45-65 years in good health. The CDR3 runs from the conserved cysteine through the conserved F or W.

TRBV7-2	TRBJ2-1	CASSGDFFLEQFF
TRBV30	TRBJ2-5	CAWSGKETQYF
TRBV11-1	TRBJ2-1	CASSPSSGRSEQFF
TRBV15	TRBJ1-5	CATSRVQQGSQPQHF
TRBV20-1	TRBJ1-1	CSANRGRGLYTEAFF
TRBV2	TRBJ1-1	CASSMDRLNTEAFF
TRBV5-6	TRBJ2-1	CASSLIGTANYNEQFF
TRBV10-3	TRBJ1-2	CAITATANYGYTF
TRBV24-1	TRBJ2-1	CATSDPLGGSAYNEQFF
TRBV12-3/TRBV12-4	TRBJ1-2	CASRAGTGSSYGYTF
TRBV20-1	TRBJ2-1	CSARGDRGFLWEQFF
TRBV14	TRBJ1-2	CASSLASGVGYTF
TRBV20-1	TRBJ2-5	CSASGPTSGLETQYF
TRBV6-2/TRBV6-3	TRBJ2-7	CATTIAGTGYEQYF
TRBV7-8	TRBJ2-6	CASSPGINNVLTF
TRBV3-1	TRBJ2-3	CASSQVPSGDTQYF
TRBV9	TRBJ2-3	CASSVEGGGGRSQYF
TRBV12-3/TRBV12-4	TRBJ2-1	CASRRGTSGRGNEQFF
TRBV20-1	TRBJ2-7	CSARDVSGGVSGLYEQYF
TRBV11-2	TRBJ2-1	CASSLVGRKPYNEQFF
TRBV2	TRBJ2-1	CASSEALLSYNEQFF
TRBV11-3	TRBJ1-3	CASSSKGGNTIYF
TRBV4-1	TRBJ1-3	CASSREGSSGNTIYF
TRBV20-1	TRBJ2-1	CSASWVAGTRGPIDEQFF
TRBV11-2	TRBJ2-1	CASISLRLHEQFF
TRBV5-1	TRBJ2-7	CASTPGGSTYEQYF
TRBV27	TRBJ2-2	CASSPSRLAGELFF
TRBV20-1	TRBJ2-1	CSARDPGLAAFREQFF
TRBV12-3/TRBV12-4	TRBJ1-2	CATLKGPGGGYTF
TRBV5-1	TRBJ2-1	CASTVSRSRKNEQFF